These 4 T cell receptor beta chains were sequenced from one sample in a study of blood T cell repertoires in COVID-19. Repertoires were generated with immunoSEQ multiplex PCR, while TCRdb's copy carries only in-frame clones and drops some. The sample has some 180,000 clones, approximately 85% seen once; the top ten hold around 8%. Sequenced: peripheral blood. All receptors come from a woman aged 60-75 years with acute or convalescent COVID-19.

Only a few counts were recorded for this clone. CDR3 in amino acids: CASSSGGSSEQYF. The CDR3 nucleotides read TGTGCCAGCAGCTCAGGTGGGAGTTCCGAGCAGTACTTC. J is TRBJ2-7 and V is TRBV9; TRBD2 is a possible D gene (5 bases). Between the trimmed V and J ends, which lost 4 bases and 6 bases, there was a span of 14 bases. CDR1 SGDLS and CDR2 YYNGEE come from the germline V gene. The CDR3 is made up of 13 amino acids.

This clone appeared a few times. The chain links TRBV19 to TRBJ2-1; TRBD1 might be the D (5 bases). Trimming cost V 5 bases and J 0 bases, with 11 bases left between them. The CDR3 runs 15 residues. Per germline, CDR1 LNHDA and CDR2 SQIVND (reference sequence). CDR3 residues: CASSFGQSSYNEQFF. The CDR3 nucleotides are TGTGCCAGTAGTTTCGGACAAAGCTCCTACAATGAGCAGTTCTTC.

The rearrangement uses TRBV11-3 and TRBJ2-1; 8 positions match TRBD2. CDR1 is SGHNT and CDR2 is YENEEA in the germline V gene. The CDR3 spans 15 residues. J gave up 5 bases and V 5 bases, and 8 bases lay outside the gene matches. The CDR3 region is CASSPTTSGNNEQFF. The DNA of the CDR3 is TGTGCCAGCAGCCCTACAACTAGCGGCAACAATGAGCAGTTCTTC.

V usage is TRBV5-1 and J usage is TRBJ1-6; D call uncertain. CDR3 length: 14 residues. Trimming took 0 bases from V and 5 from J, leaving 6 bases between them. Germline V CDR1 and CDR2: SGHRS, YFSETQ. The CDR3 here is CASSLDPNNSPLHF. The CDR3 DNA reads TGCGCCAGCAGCTTGGATCCAAATAATTCACCCCTCCACTTT.